The next 14 T cell receptor beta chains were all read from a single sample in a study of T-cell memory formation after mild COVID-19. TCRdb re-derived calls from the 5' RACE reads in MiXCR, one entry per CDR3 protein. The sample gives around 300,000 distinct CDR3 sequences, roughly 17% of which show up once; 20% to 25% is in the top ten. The sample was PBMCs or a T cell subset sorted from them (not recorded which). These receptor sequences come from a man aged 18 to 35 who had mild COVID-19 (a few samples of this study predate the infection). Cell type and time point are not known.

The V and J genes are TRBV5-1 and TRBJ2-1; 10 bases line up with TRBD2. The trim removed 4 bases at V and 8 bases at J, leaving 6 bases unmatched. The CDR3 length is 14 residues. From germline, CDR1 is SGHRS and CDR2 YFSETQ. CDR3 coding DNA: TGCGCCAGCAGCAAGCGGGGGGGCCTACATGAGCAGTTCTTC. It codes for CASSKRGGLHEQFF. The full variable domain, in which reference TRBV5-1 and TRBJ2-1 provide the parts outside the CDR3, is KAGVTQTPRYLIKTRGQQVTLSCSPISGHRSVSWYQQTPGQGLQFLFEYFSETQRNKGNFPGRFSGRQFSNSRSEMNVSTLELGDSALYLCASSKRGGLHEQFFGPGTRLTVL.

The J gene is TRBJ1-4, the V gene TRBV11-2; the D gene is possibly TRBD1 (6 bases). V was clipped by 2 bases and J by 7 bases, with 14 bases between them. The length of the CDR3 is 15 residues. Germline assignment: CDR1 SGHAT and CDR2 FQNNGV. The CDR3 region is CASSLLRGAGEKLFF. CDR3 coding DNA: TGTGCCAGCAGCTTATTACGGGGGGCTGGTGAAAAACTGTTTTTT.

The chain combines TRBV7-8 with TRBJ2-2; 11 bases map to TRBD2. Per germline, CDR1 SGHVS and CDR2 FQNEAQ. CDR3 length: 16 residues. Germline trimming cut 6 bases from V and 5 bases from J; bases unmatched to any gene: 8. The CDR3 spells CASRSLAGEGTGELFF. The CDR3 DNA is TGTGCCAGCAGATCACTAGCGGGGGAAGGAACCGGGGAGCTGTTTTTT.

The chain links TRBV29-1 to TRBJ2-1, with a weak D call TRBD1 (8 bases). The CDR3 runs to 12 residues. From germline, CDR1 is SQVTM and CDR2 ANQGSEA. The ends were cut back, 7 bases at V and 9 bases at J, with 16 bases in the middle. CDR3 sequence: CSGTGGRGEQFF. The DNA for the CDR3 is TGCAGCGGCACAGGGGGGAGGGGTGAGCAGTTCTTC.

This clonotype has more than one count but fewer than ten. The V call is TRBV7-9, the J call TRBJ1-2; 8 nucleotides agree with TRBD1. The CDR3 has 14 amino acids. The V and J ends lost 1 base and 4 bases, in that order; junction bases with no gene match: 2. Germline V lookup: CDR1 SEHNR, CDR2 FQNEAQ (reference sequence). Here the CDR3 reads CASSLVGQGYGYTF. The CDR3 region has the DNA TGTGCCAGCAGCTTAGTCGGACAGGGCTATGGCTACACCTTC.

The V and J genes are TRBV6-1 and TRBJ1-5; possible D gene TRBD1, 5 bases. In germline, CDR1 is MNHNS, CDR2 SASEGT. The CDR3 runs to 18 residues. The V end lost 6 bases, the J end lost 1 base, and 22 bases lay between the germline ends. The CDR3: CASSPRRGEAGSNQPQHF. DNA of the CDR3: TGTGCCAGCAGCCCCCGTCGGGGGGAGGCTGGAAGCAATCAGCCCCAGCATTTT.

The chain uses TRBV10-2 and TRBJ2-2, with 11 positions matching TRBD2. The V gene's germline CDR1 is WSHSY and CDR2 SAAADI. This CDR3 comprises 15 residues. With 8 bases clipped from V and 3 bases from J, the junction kept 5 bases outside the gene matches. This chain's CDR3 is CASRKTSGDTGELFF. Here the CDR3 DNA reads TGCGCCAGCCGGAAGACTAGCGGGGACACCGGGGAGCTGTTTTTT.

The chain joins TRBV4-3 to TRBJ2-3; D is uncertain. CDR3 length equals 15 residues. Germline V lookup: CDR1 LGHNA, CDR2 YSLEER. The V end was cut by 0 bases, the J end by 6 bases, with 13 bases between. CDR3 in DNA: TGCGCCAGCAGCCAAGATCACATCAAATGGGATACGCAGTATTTT. The encoded protein is CASSQDHIKWDTQYF.

This chain's CDR3 is CASSLVERHNEQFF. The CDR3 DNA sequence: TGCGCCAGCAGCCTGGTGGAGCGCCACAATGAGCAGTTCTTC. The V gene is TRBV4-1, the J gene TRBJ2-1, with D unclear. Trimming left V 4 bases short and J 5 bases short, with 12 bases between. From germline, CDR1 is MGHRA and CDR2 YSYEKL. The CDR3 is 14 residues long.

The chain recombines TRBV12-3 or TRBV12-4 with TRBJ2-7, with TRBD1 as a possible D gene (6 bases). The CDR3 sequence is 14 residues long. The germline V and J ends were trimmed by 6 bases and 7 bases, with 19 bases remaining between them. The CDR3 region is CASRGGDTAREQYF. The DNA for the CDR3 is TGTGCCAGCAGAGGGGGAGATACAGCTAGAGAGCAGTACTTC.

This clonotype was observed at least ten times. The chain carries TRBV6-5 and TRBJ2-7; 13 bases are a match to TRBD2. The J segment lost 3 bases and the V segment lost 6 bases, leaving 5 bases of the junction unmatched. The CDR3 is 15 amino acids. Germline V gene sequence: CDR1 MNHEY, CDR2 SVGAGI. CDR3 sequence reads: CASRMGLAGIYEQYV. Here the CDR3 DNA reads TGTGCCAGCAGAATGGGACTAGCGGGAATCTACGAGCAGTACGTC.

V usage is TRBV7-2 and J usage is TRBJ2-7, with D unresolved. V was clipped by 2 bases and J by 0 bases, with 8 bases between them. CDR1 and CDR2 (germline): SGHTA, FQGNSA. This CDR3 spans 14 amino acids. The CDR3 protein is CASSLREDSYEQYV. The CDR3 DNA follows: TGTGCCAGCAGCTTAAGAGAGGACTCCTACGAGCAGTACGTC.

This clonotype has only a few counts. The CDR3 is CASSLAVAGAGDTQYF. Here the CDR3 DNA reads TGCGCCAGCAGCTTGGCAGTAGCGGGGGCGGGAGATACGCAGTATTTT. The rearrangement links TRBV5-1 to TRBJ2-3; TRBD2 matches 9 bases. The V gene's germline CDR1 is SGHRS and CDR2 YFSETQ. This CDR3 is 16 amino acids long. V was clipped by 0 bases and J by 5 bases; unmatched bases: 7.

This clonotype was picked up a small number of times. CDR3 sequence reads: CASSLSSPPEGYTF. The CDR3 region has the DNA TGCGCCAGCAGCCTCTCCTCCCCCCCGGAAGGCTACACCTTC. V gene TRBV5-1 combines with J gene TRBJ1-2; D gene ambiguous. The CDR3 is 14 amino acids. CDR1 is SGHRS and CDR2 is YFSETQ in the germline V gene. The V end lost 4 bases, the J end lost 8 bases, and 18 bases lay between the germline ends.